This TCR beta chain was documented in a study of T cells after somatic rescue of genetic block. Profiled with immunoSEQ multiplex PCR; TCRdb holds only in-frame clones, not every one. Of more than 12,000 clones listed, less than 75% are singletons. The CDR3 sequence is 13 residues long. Trimming took off 8 bases at V and 0 bases at J, with 7 bases between the two ends. Per the germline V gene, CDR1 is MNHEY and CDR2 is SMNVEV (reference sequence). Sequenced material: peripheral blood mononuclear cells (PBMCs). The V call is TRBV27, the J call TRBJ1-4; D gene uncertain. This receptor was obtained from a man between 18 and 29 years old. The CDR3 loop is CASGVPTNEKLFF. For the CDR3, the DNA is TGTGCCAGCGGGGTACCAACTAATGAAAAACTGTTTTTT.